The T cell receptor (beta chain) under discussion was sequenced for a study of T cells after yellow fever vaccination. Study-wide results and caveats: Secondary responses were weaker yet peaked faster, day 5 versus 15. The CD4 and CD8 compartments had a small share of their clonotypes in common.

The CDR3 totals 12 residues. V was shortened by 6 bases and J by 6 bases, with 9 bases between the two germline ends. Comment on this clonotype: Its specificity is unknown.

5'RACE template switching generated TCR cDNA, adding a universal primer site and UMIs. MiXCR, applied by TCRdb to the 5' RACE reads, yields one record per CDR3 protein. The repertoire consists of about 340,000 distinct CDR3 sequences, with roughly 9.4% occurring once and the leading ten covering about a sixth. The starting material was PBMCs, obtained on the day of the first yellow fever vaccination. The chain carries TRBV12-3 or TRBV12-4 and TRBJ2-1, with a tentative D call TRBD2 (5 bases). The TCR was taken from a man younger than 35 who received the YFV17D yellow fever vaccine. The CDR3 here is CASRWTFNEQFF. The CDR3 region has the DNA TGTGCCAGCAGGTGGACTTTCAATGAGCAGTTCTTC.